The sample holds a few counts of the clone carrying this TCR beta chain. The data belong to a study of T cells after yellow fever vaccination. Across the study: Libraries from low-cell-number fractions were prepared with the SMART-Seq v4 Ultra Low Input RNA kit.

Between the trimmed V and J ends, which lost 4 bases and 3 bases, there was a span of 12 bases. This CDR3 has 14 amino acids. CDR1 SGHNT and CDR2 YYREEE come from the germline V gene (reference sequence). TCRdb reanalysed the 5' RACE reads using MiXCR and keeps one entry per CDR3 protein. The profile shows approximately 610,000 distinct CDR3 sequences, less than 20% of them singletons. The origin of this receptor is a man aged 18 to 30 who received the YFV17D yellow fever vaccine. The chain combines TRBV5-4 with TRBJ2-3; possible D gene TRBD1, 5 bases. The source material was PBMCs, sampled about 5 days after the first yellow fever vaccination. The DNA for the CDR3 is TGTGCCAGCAGCCGATGGGGCACGACAGATACGCAGTATTTT. Its protein product is CASSRWGTTDTQYF. Filled out from reference TRBV5-4 and TRBJ2-3, the complete variable domain reads ETGVTQSPTHLIKTRGQQVTLRCSSQSGHNTVSWYQQALGQGPQFIFQYYREEENGRGNFPPRFSGLQFPNYSSELNVNALELDDSALYLCASSRWGTTDTQYFGPGTRLTVL.